The clone carrying this TCR beta chain occurred a few times. The data belong to a study of beta chain features in type 1 diabetes. Study overall: Patients were similar to healthy donors in age and gender (as well as in cell yields).

CD4+ naive, central memory, regulatory and stem cell-like memory subsets were isolated by sorting on CD45RO/CCR7/CD25/CD127/CD95/CD27. The CDR3 has 15 residues. CDR1 and CDR2 from the germline V gene are SGHRS and YFSETQ. The V gene end was trimmed by 0 bases and the J gene end by 3 bases; junction bases not matched to a gene: 3. The sequenced template was cDNA made from the entire isolated RNA. Repertoires were generated with immunoSEQ multiplex PCR, while TCRdb's copy carries only in-frame clones and drops some. This sample has about 350,000 clones, with roughly a fifth found just once. Sequences were obtained from naive CD4+ T cells from blood. This sequence originates from a young woman in good health. This chain connects TRBV5-1 to TRBJ2-3; the match to TRBD1 covers 8 bases. The CDR3 protein is CASSLGTGITDTQYF. The CDR3 coding sequence is TGCGCCAGCAGCTTGGGGACAGGGATAACAGATACGCAGTATTTT.